This T cell receptor (beta chain) emerged from a study of blood T cell repertoires in COVID-19. TCRdb's copy holds only in-frame clones and misses some; the assay was immunoSEQ multiplex PCR. The sample contains some 240,000 clones, about 85% of which appear only once. Trimming removed 2 bases from V and 3 bases from J, with 12 bases in between. The germline gives CDR1 ENHRY, CDR2 SYGVKD. CDR3 length: 15 residues. Sequencing input: PBMCs or T cells enriched from blood (not recorded which). This clonotype was obtained from a woman in her forties or fifties who had been exposed to COVID-19. The chain is built from TRBV10-3 and TRBJ2-3, with D tentatively TRBD2 (5 bases). The CDR3 loop is CAISERTPGTDTQYF. In nucleotides, the CDR3 is TGTGCCATCAGTGAGAGGACCCCGGGGACAGATACGCAGTATTTT.